The TCR beta chain described here comes from a study of CD8 T cell repertoires and HIV-1 epitope variants. Libraries were prepared by immunoSEQ multiplex PCR; TCRdb keeps only in-frame clonotypes and omits some of them. The data hold a few thousand clones, with less than 70% observed a single time. About this clone itself: Antigen specificity is unknown.

Germline V CDR1 and CDR2: SGHRS, YFSETQ. V dropped 0 bases and J dropped 5 bases, with 6 bases sitting between them. This CDR3 spans 13 amino acids. The chain employs TRBV5-1 and TRBJ1-5, with no clear D. The sequence derives from a male donor with HIV. What was sequenced was cultured CD8+ T cells derived from PBMCs. The CDR3 reads CASSLAGHQPQHF. CDR3 sequence (DNA): TGCGCCAGCAGCTTGGCGGGTCATCAGCCCCAGCATTTT.